This entry describes one TCR beta chain. Its antigen is currently not known. Base quality data are lacking; no much larger clone is found one base away. This sample was included in a study of Graves' ophthalmopathy and Graves' hyperthyroidism (dated by TCRdb to 2016 to 2019). About the study as a whole: Peripheral blood samples were taken at the time of initial diagnosis, before any treatment was given. TCR beta repertoire signatures were used to distinguish Graves' ophthalmopathy from Graves' hyperthyroidism and to predict progression to ophthalmopathy. In total, around 130 blood samples were TCR-sequenced: around 42 ophthalmopathy, 80 or so hyperthyroidism and approximately 17 hyperthyroidism-to-ophthalmopathy patients. To explore V-J signatures that distinguish ophthalmopathy from hyperthyroidism, a discovery set of 100 patients was enrolled, made up of 43 with ophthalmopathy and some 58 with stable hyperthyroidism. The independent validation cohort included 18 hyperthyroidism patients plus 17 patients who later progressed from hyperthyroidism to ophthalmopathy. In 6 or 7 hyperthyroidism patients, T-cell repertoires of thyroid tissue and blood were compared. After sampling, hyperthyroidism patients received methimazole starting at 30 mg daily, and ophthalmopathy patients received high-dose intravenous methylprednisolone. What the research found in general, with its limitations: No statistical method was used to set the sample size in advance, and the investigators knew which group each participant was assigned to. Most expanded thyroid clonotypes with frequency above 0.001 were also detected in blood, suggesting blood repertoires may reflect the thyroid immune response. In cross-validation, the 13-signature model distinguished ophthalmopathy from stable hyperthyroidism with 85% to 90% sensitivity and roughly 81% specificity, and in the test set the corresponding values were 80% and 75%. In validation, the model predicted ophthalmopathy progression with 70.59% sensitivity and roughly 72% specificity; some 13 predicted patients were CT-confirmed with GO in a median of about 6.1 months.

Ophthalmopathy patients had moderately to severely active disease, Clinical Activity Score of at least 3, NOSPECS grade of at least 4, and disease duration under 3 months. Anyone with other autoimmune diseases, uncontrolled infections, pregnancy or lactation was excluded from the study. Diagnosis was based on clinical symptoms, serum thyroxine, TRAb, thyroid ultrasound and orbital computed tomography. Ficoll-Paque density gradient centrifugation was used to isolate PBMCs from around 10 ml of fresh peripheral blood. Trizol reagent was used to extract the total RNA, and its quality was then checked on an Agilent 2100 Bioanalyzer. The CDR3 holds 13 amino acids from the cysteine to the phenylalanine. Solely the CDR3 DNA is kept, with 39 bases framed from the first base. From a lookup of the germline V gene (reference sequence), CDR1 and CDR2 are LNHNV and YYDKDF. Cut back by 8 bases and 11 bases, the V and J ends lie 21 bases apart.

For repertoire sequencing, TCR beta CDR3 regions were amplified from RNA transcripts. HTBI primers and the Qiagen OneStep RT-PCR kit were used in a first-round RT-PCR, which was followed by a second-round multiplex PCR, size selection and purification. Libraries were sequenced paired-end with 100 bp reads on an Illumina HiSeq2000. The original pipeline was this. SOAPnuke was used to process the reads, removing any read that contained adapters or uncalled bases, had a mean Phred below 15, or lacked an exact match to the constant primer or identifier. COPE v1.2.5 was used to merge high-quality paired reads. Each unique nucleotide sequence was defined as a clonotype, and clonotypes were aligned to IMGT TRB V, D and J references with MiTCR v1.1. The analysis was limited to V-J combinations with a frequency above 0.0001, which together covered 99.2% of the repertoires. A TCR clonal expansion and chaos score per V-J combination was defined as the ratio of F50 clonal expansion to chaos observed in the TCRdist matrix. Features were reduced by Welch's t-statistics and random forest to about a dozen V-J combinations, which fed a naive Bayes classifier. Thyroid-blood repertoire similarity was quantified with the Morisita-Horn index. Starting from the raw public reads, TCRdb applied fastp trimming at Q25, assembled clones with MiXCR and retained in-frame beta chains. Rows merge per CDR3 protein into single entries with the most common DNA and genes. The V and J calls follow TCRdb's processing rather than the paper's. Within this sample are around 600,000 distinct CDR3 sequences, with roughly 39% of them counted one time only. The ten largest clones represent under 3.5% of the sample.

The chain joins TRBV15 to TRBJ2-5; perhaps TRBD1 is the D gene, with 6 bases matching. This clonotype was sampled from an adult man with Graves' ophthalmopathy. The sample taken for sequencing was peripheral blood. Here is the DNA: TGTGCCACCCAGAAGGGGGACGGACAAAATCAGTACTTC. It specifies CATQKGDGQNQYF.